These 23 T cell receptor beta chains were sequenced from one sample in a study of shared clonotypes between healthy human individuals (dated by TCRdb to the early 2020s). Receptor amplification or capture employed the immunoSEQ multiplex PCR assay. Sourced from immuneACCESS, this table was stored by TCRdb with only in-frame sequences that have V and J called. A share of the clones is absent; for the studies checked, an unresolved V gene accounts for under half, and the remainder has no known explanation. The sample records over a million clones, approximately 78% of which are singletons. The leading ten clones occupy 0.55% to 0.7% of the sample. Input material: memory CD4+ T cells from PBMCs. According to the study, the label for this sample's cell subset or site signals: CD45RA-negative fraction. These receptors were obtained from a man aged 18 to 29 in good health. Some clones in this sample may be carry-over from other donors' samples.

The chain is built from TRBV29-1 and TRBJ2-3, with 7 bases that match TRBD2. Germline V gene data show CDR1 as SQVTM and CDR2 as ANQGSEA. This CDR3 is 11 amino acids long. CDR3 in DNA: TGCTTGGGGACTAACGCAGATACGCAGTATTTT. Protein sequence: CLGTNADTQYF.

This clone was seen a handful of times. The genes are TRBV11-2 and TRBJ2-5; D unresolved. The ends were cut back, 3 bases at V and 3 bases at J, with 8 bases in the middle. The germline V gene has CDR1 SGHAT and CDR2 FQNNGV. This CDR3 is 13 amino acids long. In DNA form, the CDR3 reads TGTGCCAGCAGCTTTACAGCCAAAGAGACCCAGTACTTC. Its protein product is CASSFTAKETQYF.

The gene calls are TRBV7-2 and TRBJ2-1, with TRBD2 matching over 10 bases. The CDR3 contains 15 residues. The germline V gene encodes CDR1 SGHTA and CDR2 FQGNSA. Trimming cost V 5 bases and J 12 bases; bases outside gene matches: 13. CDR3 DNA: TGTGCCAGCAGCCCCGGTACTAGCGGGATTAGTAGGCAGTTCTTC. Translation: CASSPGTSGISRQFF.

The rearrangement joins TRBV28 to TRBJ1-2; 10 bases map to TRBD1. From germline, CDR1 is MDHEN and CDR2 SYDVKM. The ends lost 8 bases at V and 8 bases at J; junction bases unmatched: 8. The CDR3 extends over 13 amino acids. Here the CDR3 reads CASGSGQGYGYTF. In nucleotides, the CDR3 is TGTGCCAGCGGATCGGGACAGGGGTACGGCTACACCTTC.

This clone turned up a few times. V is TRBV7-8 and J is TRBJ2-3, with 10 bases identical to TRBD2. Germline V gene data show CDR1 as SGHVS and CDR2 as FQNEAQ. The CDR3 runs to 16 residues. Losses at the gene ends were 5 bases for V and 0 bases for J; bases not matched to a gene: 5. This CDR3 is CASSPGLALSTDTQYF. The CDR3 DNA sequence: TGTGCCAGCAGCCCGGGACTAGCGCTAAGCACAGATACGCAGTATTTT.

The chain combines TRBV6-1 with TRBJ2-1; D remains unclear. CDR1 is MNHNS, CDR2 SASEGT, per germline. Trimming shortened V by 7 bases and J by 1 base, and 2 bases separated the two germline ends. The CDR3 is made up of 11 amino acids. CDR3 DNA sequence: TGTGCCAGCAAATCCTACAATGAGCAGTTCTTC. It yields the protein CASKSYNEQFF.

The J gene is TRBJ1-2, the V gene TRBV28; a weak D match, TRBD1 (6 bases). The V gene's germline CDR1 is MDHEN and CDR2 SYDVKM. CDR3 size: 15 residues. V shed 6 bases and J shed 3 bases, with 17 bases lying between them. CDR3: CASSQQGWNDYGYTF. DNA for the CDR3: TGTGCCAGCAGCCAACAGGGTTGGAACGACTATGGCTACACCTTC.

The chain joins TRBV25-1 to TRBJ2-7; possible D gene TRBD1, 6 bases. V was shortened by 5 bases and J by 2 bases, with 16 bases between the two germline ends. CDR1 is MGHDK and CDR2 is SYGVNS in the germline V gene. The length of the CDR3 is 15 residues. The CDR3 sequence: CASSPPGTLTYEQYF. In DNA, the CDR3 is TGTGCCAGCAGTCCACCCGGGACACTCACCTACGAGCAGTACTTC.

This clone came up a few times. The J gene is TRBJ1-1, the V gene TRBV28; D is ambiguous. The V gene lost 3 bases and the J gene lost 3 bases, with 11 bases spanning the gap. CDR3 length equals 14 residues. Germline values: CDR1 MDHEN, CDR2 SYDVKM. The CDR3 sequence: CASSFGEKDTEAFF. The CDR3 DNA sequence: TGTGCCAGCAGTTTCGGGGAGAAGGACACTGAAGCTTTCTTT.

A remark on this clone: This specimen includes other DNA sequences encoding the same CDR3. The J gene is TRBJ2-7, the V gene TRBV7-2; D is unclear. Germline CDR1 and CDR2: SGHTA and FQGNSA. The CDR3 sequence is 12 residues long. The V gene lost 5 bases and the J gene lost 0 bases, with 5 bases spanning the gap. This CDR3 reads CASSPNSYEQYF. CDR3 sequence (DNA): TGTGCCAGCAGCCCGAACTCCTACGAGCAGTACTTC.

J is TRBJ2-1 and V is TRBV7-8, with a weak D call TRBD1 (5 bases). Trimming stripped 3 bases from V and 10 bases from J, with 13 bases between. Germline V gives CDR1 SGHVS, CDR2 FQNEAQ. CDR3 length: 13 amino acids. The CDR3 here is CASSFGGALEQFF. CDR3 bases: TGTGCCAGCAGCTTCGGTGGGGCCCTAGAGCAGTTCTTC.

This chain uses TRBV5-6 with TRBJ2-2, with TRBD2 matching 9 bases. Germline CDR1 and CDR2: SGHDT and YYEEEE. Germline trimming cut 4 bases from V and 5 bases from J; bases unmatched to any gene: 15. CDR3 length: 18 residues. CDR3 DNA sequence: TGTGCCAGCAGCCCGAACCCCCTACGGCGGGAGGGGACCGGGGAGCTGTTTTTT. Amino acids: CASSPNPLRREGTGELFF. The full variable domain, with the rest looked up from reference TRBV5-6 and TRBJ2-2, is DAGVTQSPTHLIKTRGQQVTLRCSPKSGHDTVSWYQQALGQGPQFIFQYYEEEERQRGNFPDRFSGHQFPNYSSELNVNALLLGDSALYLCASSPNPLRREGTGELFFGEGSRLTVL.

The rearrangement joins TRBV11-3 to TRBJ2-7; D is perhaps TRBD2 (5 bases). Trimming removed 2 bases at V and 9 bases at J, with 26 bases between. The length of the CDR3 is 17 residues. CDR1 is SGHNT, CDR2 YENEEA, per germline. As DNA, the CDR3 is TGTGCCAGCAGCTTACCGCTCGCCGGGCGGCACTCCGAGGGGCAGTACTTC. As protein: CASSLPLAGRHSEGQYF.

This chain uses TRBV28 with TRBJ2-7; 9 bases fit TRBD2. The CDR3 length is 16 residues. Trimming took 0 bases from V and 2 from J; bases not matched to a gene: 5. The germline gives CDR1 MDHEN, CDR2 SYDVKM. In DNA, the CDR3 is TGTGCCAGCAGTTTATGGGCTAGCGGGACCACCTACGAGCAGTACTTC. This encodes CASSLWASGTTYEQYF.

A few counts support this clone. The chain carries TRBV6-5 and TRBJ1-1; maybe TRBD1 (5 bases). Trimming took off 8 bases at V and 5 bases at J, with 18 bases between the two ends. The CDR3 runs 14 residues. Germline CDR1 MNHEY, CDR2 SVGAGI. CDR3 coding DNA: TGTGCCAGCGTCAAGCGGGGGATGGGGACTGAAGCTTTCTTT. Residues: CASVKRGMGTEAFF.

The rearrangement uses TRBV28 and TRBJ1-1, with 12 bases aligning to TRBD1. CDR3 size: 14 residues. The junction had 7 bases not matched to a gene; V was cut back by 6 bases and J by 8 bases. Germline values: CDR1 MDHEN, CDR2 SYDVKM. CDR3 residues: CASSPGQGASEAFF. DNA of the CDR3: TGTGCCAGCAGCCCGGGACAGGGGGCGTCGGAAGCTTTCTTT.

The V gene is TRBV5-1, the J gene TRBJ2-2; D perhaps matches TRBD1 (5 bases). The V end was cut by 4 bases, the J end by 3 bases, with 13 bases between. Germline V CDR1 and CDR2: SGHRS, YFSETQ. This CDR3 is 15 amino acids long. The CDR3 DNA reads as TGCGCCAGCAGCCCACTGACAGAACACACCGGGGAGCTGTTTTTT. Translated, it gives CASSPLTEHTGELFF.

This clone was detected a few times. The rearrangement uses TRBV5-6 and TRBJ2-2; unclear D gene. Trimming stripped 0 bases from V and 3 bases from J, with 15 bases between. CDR3 length: 17 residues. Germline V gives CDR1 SGHDT, CDR2 YYEEEE. In DNA, the CDR3 is TGTGCCAGCAGCTTGGCCTCAGAGGAAAGGTACACCGGGGAGCTGTTTTTT. Its translation: CASSLASEERYTGELFF.

A note on this clone: At one end, the junction sequence differs from germline, possibly due to a read error. The chain is built from TRBV27 and TRBJ1-1; a weak D match, TRBD1 (6 bases). This CDR3 region has 14 residues. Germline values: CDR1 MNHEY, CDR2 SMNVEV (reference sequence). CDR3 sequence: CAGRLGQLNTEAFF. The CDR3 DNA reads as TGTGCCGGCAGGCTGGGACAATTGAACACTGAAGCTTTCTTT.

This chain joins TRBV9 and TRBJ2-1; TRBD2 might be the D (6 bases). Looked up from germline, CDR1 is SGDLS and CDR2 is YYNGEE. The V end lost 4 bases, the J end lost 4 bases, and 18 bases lay between the germline ends. The CDR3 is 16 residues long. This CDR3 reads CASSFTGTPSYNEQFF. CDR3 coding DNA: TGTGCCAGCAGCTTTACCGGGACTCCTTCTTACAATGAGCAGTTCTTC. Full variable domain (outside the CDR3, taken from reference TRBV9 and TRBJ2-1): DSGVTQTPKHLITATGQRVTLRCSPRSGDLSVYWYQQSLDQGLQFLIQYYNGEERAKGNILERFSAQQFPDLHSELNLSSLELGDSALYFCASSFTGTPSYNEQFFGPGTRLTVL.

The J gene is TRBJ1-6, the V gene TRBV6-1, with 11 bases fitting TRBD1. The germline V gene encodes CDR1 MNHNS and CDR2 SASEGT. Unmatched junction bases numbered 0, after V lost 1 base and J lost 4 bases. CDR3 size: 16 residues. CDR3 sequence (DNA): TGTGCCAGCAGTGAAGGGGACAGGGGGTATAATTCACCCCTCCACTTT. It codes for CASSEGDRGYNSPLHF.

The rearrangement joins TRBV5-1 to TRBJ2-5; no definite D call. The germline V and J ends were trimmed by 4 bases and 5 bases, with 9 bases remaining between them. The CDR3 length is 12 residues. CDR1 is SGHRS, CDR2 YFSETQ, per germline. For the CDR3, the DNA is TGCGCCAGCAGCCCTAATGCCGAGACCCAGTACTTC. It specifies CASSPNAETQYF. Full variable domain (outside the CDR3, taken from reference TRBV5-1 and TRBJ2-5): KAGVTQTPRYLIKTRGQQVTLSCSPISGHRSVSWYQQTPGQGLQFLFEYFSETQRNKGNFPGRFSGRQFSNSRSEMNVSTLELGDSALYLCASSPNAETQYFGPGTRLLVL.

V and J are TRBV20-1 and TRBJ1-1, with D hard to call. This CDR3 contains 11 residues. V was shortened by 0 bases and J by 7 bases, with 6 bases between the two germline ends. The germline V gene has CDR1 DFQATT and CDR2 SNEGSKA (reference sequence). The CDR3 DNA reads as TGCAGTGCTAGAGATCTGGGTGAAGCTTTCTTT. It is translated as CSARDLGEAFF.